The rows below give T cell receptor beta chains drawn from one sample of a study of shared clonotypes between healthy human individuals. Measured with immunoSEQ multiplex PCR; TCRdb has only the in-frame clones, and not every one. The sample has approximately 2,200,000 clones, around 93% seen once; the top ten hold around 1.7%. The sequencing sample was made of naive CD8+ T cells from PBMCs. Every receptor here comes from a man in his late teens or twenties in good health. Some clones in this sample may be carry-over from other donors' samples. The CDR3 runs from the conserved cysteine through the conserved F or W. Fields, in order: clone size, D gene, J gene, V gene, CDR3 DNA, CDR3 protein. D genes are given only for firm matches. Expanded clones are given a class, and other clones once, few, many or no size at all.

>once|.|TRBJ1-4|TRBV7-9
TGTGCCAGCAGCCCCCGGTGGGAAGCCGCAACTAATGAAAAACTGTTTTTT
CASSPRWEAATNEKLFF
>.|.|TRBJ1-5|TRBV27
TGTGCCAGCAGTTTATCCGGTTCCGGCAATCAGCCCCAGCATTTT
CASSLSGSGNQPQHF
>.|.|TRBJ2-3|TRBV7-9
TGTGCCAGCAGCGCGAACGCGGGACCCACAGATACGCAGTATTTT
CASSANAGPTDTQYF
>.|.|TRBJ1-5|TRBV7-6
TGTGCCAGCAGCTTAGGGGGACGGGGCATCAATCAGCCCCAGCATTTT
CASSLGGRGINQPQHF
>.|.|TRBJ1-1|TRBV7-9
TGTGCCAGCAGCTTAGACGGCAGCACTGAAGCTTTCTTT
CASSLDGSTEAFF
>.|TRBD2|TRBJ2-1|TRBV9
TGTGCCAGCAGCGCGAGGGGACTAGCGGGAGCCCTGGACTACAATGAGCAGTTCTTC
CASSARGLAGALDYNEQFF
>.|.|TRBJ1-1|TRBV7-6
TGTGCCAGCAGCGCGGGGATGAACACTGAAGCTTTCTTT
CASSAGMNTEAFF
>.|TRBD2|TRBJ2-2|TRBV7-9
TGTGCCAGCAGCACTAGCGCCAAGAACACCGGGGAGCTGTTTTTT
CASSTSAKNTGELFF
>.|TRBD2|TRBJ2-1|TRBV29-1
TGCAGCGTTGCCGGGACTAGCAGATACAATGAGCAGTTCTTC
CSVAGTSRYNEQFF
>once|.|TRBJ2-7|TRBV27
TGTGCCAGCAAAGTTACAGGCGCCTACGAGCAGTACTTC
CASKVTGAYEQYF
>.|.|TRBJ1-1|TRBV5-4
TGTGCCAGCAGCTTGGGTCAGGGCTACACTGAAGCTTTCTTT
CASSLGQGYTEAFF
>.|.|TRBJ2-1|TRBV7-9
TGTGCCAGCAGCTTAAAGGGGGTCGGAGTCGCTGAGCAGTTCTTC
CASSLKGVGVAEQFF
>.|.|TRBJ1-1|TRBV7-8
TGTGCCAGCAGCTTATATTGGGGAGGGATGAACACTGAAGCTTTCTTT
CASSLYWGGMNTEAFF
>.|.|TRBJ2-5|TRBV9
TGTGCCAGCAGCTCAAGGGGACCCGGGGGCCCGGACCAAGAGACCCAGTACTTC
CASSSRGPGGPDQETQYF
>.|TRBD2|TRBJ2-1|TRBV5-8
TGTGCCAGCAGCCCCCTCCCGGTGGGACTAGTCAAGGATGAGCAGTTCTTC
CASSPLPVGLVKDEQFF
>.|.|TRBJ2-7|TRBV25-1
TGTGCCAGCAGTGAATCTGTCAGACATCCCACGGGGCAGTACTTC
CASSESVRHPTGQYF
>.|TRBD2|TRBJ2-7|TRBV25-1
TGTGCCAGCAGTGACACGGGGGGGCTCAACTACGAGCAGTACTTC
CASSDTGGLNYEQYF
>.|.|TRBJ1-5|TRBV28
TGTGCCAGTTCTGATTCCGGCCAGCCCCAGCATTTT
CASSDSGQPQHF
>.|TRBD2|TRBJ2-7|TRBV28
TGTGCCAGCACCCACGGGGGGGGCAGTTACGAGCAGTACTTC
CASTHGGGSYEQYF
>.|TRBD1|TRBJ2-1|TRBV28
TGTGCCAGCAGTTTATTGCAGGGGGACAATGAGCAGTTCTTC
CASSLLQGDNEQFF
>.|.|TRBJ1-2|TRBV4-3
TGCGCCAGCAGCCAAGATAGAACGAGGGGCTACACCTTC
CASSQDRTRGYTF
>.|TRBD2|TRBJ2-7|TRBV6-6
TGTGCCAGCAGTTACGATACTAGCGGGGTCTACGAGCAGTACTTC
CASSYDTSGVYEQYF
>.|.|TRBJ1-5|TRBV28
TGTGCCAGCAGTACCCTCCTAGACAGGCTCATCAATCAGCCCCAGCATTTT
CASSTLLDRLINQPQHF
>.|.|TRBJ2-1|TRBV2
TGTGCCAGCAGAGACTCGGGACTCCAATCAGCCCCTGAGCAGTTCTTC
CASRDSGLQSAPEQFF
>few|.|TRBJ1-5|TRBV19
TGTGCCAGTAGTTTCATGGGACGGTCCAATCAGCCCCAGCATTTT
CASSFMGRSNQPQHF
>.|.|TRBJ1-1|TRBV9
TGTGCCAGCAGCTCACACAGGGACAACACTGAAGCTTTCTTT
CASSSHRDNTEAFF
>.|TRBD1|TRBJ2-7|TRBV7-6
TGTGCCAGCAGCCCAGGACAGGCCGGCTCCTACGAGCAGTACTTC
CASSPGQAGSYEQYF
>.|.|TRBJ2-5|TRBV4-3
TGCGCCAGCAGCCAGGACCCCGGTCAAGAGACCCAGTACTTC
CASSQDPGQETQYF
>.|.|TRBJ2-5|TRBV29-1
TGCAGCGCCCCAACCCCCACCGGGCGGACCCAGTACTTC
CSAPTPTGRTQYF
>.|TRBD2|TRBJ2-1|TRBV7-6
TGTGCCAGCAGCTTATTGGCGGGAGGGCGGTCCAATGAGCAGTTCTTC
CASSLLAGGRSNEQFF
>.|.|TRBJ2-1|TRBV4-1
TGCGCCAGCAGCCAAGTACTCGTCTCCAATGAGCAGTTCTTC
CASSQVLVSNEQFF
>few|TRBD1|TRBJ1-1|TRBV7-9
TGTGCCAGCAGCCCGAAGTTGACAGGGAGCACTGAAGCTTTCTTT
CASSPKLTGSTEAFF
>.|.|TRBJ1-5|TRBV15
TGTGCCACCAGCAGGGGCGTCAATCAGCCCCAGCATTTT
CATSRGVNQPQHF
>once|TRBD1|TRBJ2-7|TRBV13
TGTGCCAGCAGCTTAAAACAGGGGGCGACCGAGCAGTACTTC
CASSLKQGATEQYF
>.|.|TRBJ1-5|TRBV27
TGTGCCAGCAGTTTACGGGGCAATCAGCCCCAGCATTTT
CASSLRGNQPQHF
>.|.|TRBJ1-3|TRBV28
TGTGCCAGCAGCCCCCTCGAGGGCTTATGGAACACCATATATTTT
CASSPLEGLWNTIYF
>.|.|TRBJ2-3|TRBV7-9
TGTGCCAGCAGCTCGCCGGAGGGGCCACCCCTATGGAACACAGATACGCAGTATTTT
CASSSPEGPPLWNTDTQYF
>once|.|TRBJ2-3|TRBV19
TGTGCCAGTAGTATAGGCGGGCTAGCCGCAGATACGCAGTATTTT
CASSIGGLAADTQYF
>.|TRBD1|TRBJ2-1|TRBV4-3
TGCGCCAGCAGCCAAGATGAGGACAGGGTGGACAATGAGCAGTTCTTC
CASSQDEDRVDNEQFF
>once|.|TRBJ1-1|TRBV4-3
TGCGCCAGCAAACCCGGGACGGTGAACACTGAAGCTTTCTTT
CASKPGTVNTEAFF
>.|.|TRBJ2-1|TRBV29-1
TGCAGCGTCGTCGCCGACTCGAGAAGCGAGCAGTTCTTC
CSVVADSRSEQFF
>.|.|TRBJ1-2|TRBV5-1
TGCGCCAGCAGCTTGGATCAACATAACCACGGTATCTATGGCTACACCTTC
CASSLDQHNHGIYGYTF
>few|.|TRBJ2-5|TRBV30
TGTGCCTGGAGTGTTTGGGACAACCAAGAGACCCAGTACTTC
CAWSVWDNQETQYF
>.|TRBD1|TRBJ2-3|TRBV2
TGTGCCAGCATTATAACAGGGGGATATCCAGATACGCAGTATTTT
CASIITGGYPDTQYF
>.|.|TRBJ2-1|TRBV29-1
TGCAGCGTTGGGGGCGGCAGAAGGAATGAGCAGTTCTTC
CSVGGGRRNEQFF
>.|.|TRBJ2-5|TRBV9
TGTGCCAGCAGCGTATGGGCTAGCGATAACCAAGAGACCCAGTACTTC
CASSVWASDNQETQYF
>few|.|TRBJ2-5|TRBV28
TGTGCCAGCAACCCCACCCTGGCAGGGGGGGGACAGACCCAGTACTTC
CASNPTLAGGGQTQYF
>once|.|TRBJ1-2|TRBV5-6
TGTGCCAGCAGCTTCTACCTAACAGGGATCGCAGTTAACTATGGCTACACCTTC
CASSFYLTGIAVNYGYTF
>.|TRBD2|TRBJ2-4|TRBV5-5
TGTGCCAGCAGCCCAGGACTAGCGGAACTAGCCAAAAACATTCAGTACTTC
CASSPGLAELAKNIQYF
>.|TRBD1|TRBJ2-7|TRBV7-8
TGTGCCAGCAGCTTGGACAGGGTCTCGGGCGAGCAGTACTTC
CASSLDRVSGEQYF
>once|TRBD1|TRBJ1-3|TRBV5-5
TGTGCCAGCAGCCCCGACAGGGGGATTGGAAACACCATATATTTT
CASSPDRGIGNTIYF
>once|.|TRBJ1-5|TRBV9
TGTGCCAGCAGCGTAGCTATGGGGGACCAGCCCCAGCATTTT
CASSVAMGDQPQHF
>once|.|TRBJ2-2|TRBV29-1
TGCAGCGCTGAACAGGGGAACACCGGGGAGCTGTTTTTT
CSAEQGNTGELFF
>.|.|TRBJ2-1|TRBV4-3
TGCGCCAGCAGCCCGGGACTTGATCCCCTAAATGAGCAGTTCTTC
CASSPGLDPLNEQFF
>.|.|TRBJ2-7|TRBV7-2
TGTGCCAGCAGCTTCGGGGGCAAATACGAGCAGTACTTC
CASSFGGKYEQYF
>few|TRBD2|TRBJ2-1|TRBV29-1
TGCAGCGTTGGCGGGAGCTCCTACAATGAGCAGTTCTTC
CSVGGSSYNEQFF
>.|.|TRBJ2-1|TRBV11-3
TGTGCCAGCAGCGAGGGACTCGTCGGCTACAATGAGCAGTTCTTC
CASSEGLVGYNEQFF